These T cell receptor beta chains were read from a single sample in a study of CD8 T cells in ankylosing spondylitis. MiXCR, run by TCRdb on the 5' RACE reads, gives a single entry per CDR3 protein. In the table there are about 350,000 distinct CDR3 sequences, 20% to 25% of which are singletons. Sequenced sample: blood, either unsorted or a sorted T cell fraction (not recorded which). Receptors originate from a male donor with ankylosing spondylitis or in good health (not recorded which). CDR3s include the opening cysteine and the closing phenylalanine or tryptophan. Each record gives: D gene, clone size, J gene, V gene, CDR3 DNA, CDR3 protein. The D gene is left open where the match is weak. A row's size may be missing; if present it is once, few, many or a size class.

d_call: -; clone_size: -; j_call: TRBJ2-2; v_call: TRBV7-9; cdr3_nt: TGTGCCAGCAGCCGGTCGCCAGGGTCGGCCGGGGAGCTGTTTTTT; cdr3_aa: CASSRSPGSAGELFF
d_call: TRBD1; clone_size: -; j_call: TRBJ2-2; v_call: TRBV6-1; cdr3_nt: TGTGCCAGCACTCGGGACAGGGGAACCGGGGAGCTGTTTTTT; cdr3_aa: CASTRDRGTGELFF
d_call: TRBD1; clone_size: -; j_call: TRBJ2-1; v_call: TRBV12-3/TRBV12-4; cdr3_nt: TGTGCCAGCAGCGCTACAGGGGCCCCCTACAATGAGCAGTTCTTC; cdr3_aa: CASSATGAPYNEQFF
d_call: TRBD2; clone_size: -; j_call: TRBJ2-3; v_call: TRBV20-1; cdr3_nt: TGCAGTGCTAGAGCACTAGCGGGCACAGATACGCAGTATTTT; cdr3_aa: CSARALAGTDTQYF
d_call: -; clone_size: few; j_call: TRBJ2-1; v_call: TRBV7-8; cdr3_nt: TGTGCCAGCAGCTTCAAGGGTGAGCAGTTCTTC; cdr3_aa: CASSFKGEQFF
d_call: -; clone_size: -; j_call: TRBJ2-1; v_call: TRBV7-2; cdr3_nt: TGTGCCATCGAGCGGGTTGTGTCCTACAATGAGCAGTTCTTC; cdr3_aa: CAIERVVSYNEQFF
d_call: -; clone_size: -; j_call: TRBJ2-2; v_call: TRBV30; cdr3_nt: TGTGCCTGGAGTGTAGGGTCAGTGGAGCTGTTTTTT; cdr3_aa: CAWSVGSVELFF
d_call: TRBD2; clone_size: -; j_call: TRBJ2-1; v_call: TRBV6-1; cdr3_nt: TGTGCCGGACATACCGGGACTAGCGGGGTCAATGAGCAGTTCTTC; cdr3_aa: CAGHTGTSGVNEQFF
d_call: TRBD2; clone_size: few; j_call: TRBJ2-7; v_call: TRBV29-1; cdr3_nt: TGCAGCGTTGAAGTTCCAAGCTCGGGACTAGCCTACGAGCAGTACTTC; cdr3_aa: CSVEVPSSGLAYEQYF
d_call: TRBD1; clone_size: -; j_call: TRBJ1-6; v_call: TRBV7-9; cdr3_nt: TGTGCCAGCAGCCCTACAGGGGACTATAATTCACCCCTCCACTTT; cdr3_aa: CASSPTGDYNSPLHF
d_call: TRBD1; clone_size: few; j_call: TRBJ2-3; v_call: TRBV29-1; cdr3_nt: TGCAGCCACCGAGGACAGGGGGAAACAGATACGCAGTATTTT; cdr3_aa: CSHRGQGETDTQYF
d_call: -; clone_size: -; j_call: TRBJ2-1; v_call: TRBV15; cdr3_nt: TGTGCCACCAGCAGTGGAGCGGGCCTAAGGGTCGATGAGCAGTTCTTC; cdr3_aa: CATSSGAGLRVDEQFF
d_call: TRBD1; clone_size: few; j_call: TRBJ2-5; v_call: TRBV2; cdr3_nt: TGTGCCAGCAGTGAAGCTGGCAGGGGGAAAGAGACCCAGTACTTC; cdr3_aa: CASSEAGRGKETQYF
d_call: -; clone_size: -; j_call: TRBJ2-2; v_call: TRBV6-5; cdr3_nt: TGTGCCAGCATGAACTGGGGGGAGCTGTTTTTT; cdr3_aa: CASMNWGELFF
d_call: -; clone_size: -; j_call: TRBJ2-3; v_call: TRBV7-2; cdr3_nt: TGTGCCAGCAGCTGGGGGGGGCTAGCCGGAGATACGCAGTATTTT; cdr3_aa: CASSWGGLAGDTQYF
d_call: -; clone_size: -; j_call: TRBJ2-1; v_call: TRBV15; cdr3_nt: TGTGCCACCCGCCAGGAGGGTGTTCGGGATGAGCAGTTCTTC; cdr3_aa: CATRQEGVRDEQFF